Each of the 17 T cell receptor beta chains below was sequenced from the same sample in a study of molecular identifiers for immune sequencing clone quantification. TCRdb passed the PCR reads through MiXCR, listing each CDR3 protein once. The sample has around 470,000 distinct CDR3 sequences; around 23% are singletons. Input material: naive CD8+ T cells from blood, with Jurkat cell RNA spiked in. As to subset: FACS-sorted CD8+CD4-CCR7+CD45RA+ naive T cells. Receptors originate from a human donor in good health. Some libraries in this study had Jurkat cell RNA spiked in.

In its sample, this clonotype was seen many times. This chain uses TRBV4-1 with TRBJ2-5; D is possibly TRBD1 (6 bases). Germline lookup yields CDR1 MGHRA and CDR2 YSYEKL. This CDR3 has 15 amino acids. The V and J ends lost 2 bases and 2 bases respectively, with 12 bases between them. The CDR3 sequence: CASSQIPGQQETQYF. CDR3 DNA sequence: TGCGCCAGCAGCCAAATCCCGGGACAACAAGAGACCCAGTACTTC.

This clonotype was seen at least ten times. In this CDR3 the conserved last residue, phenylalanine or tryptophan, is missing, so a read error is likely. The DNA is left out, because the CDR3 cannot be placed on it with certainty; the CDR3 is given as TCRdb lists it. This chain links TRBV29-1 with TRBJ2-3; the D call TRBD1 from the table was never checked on the DNA. The CDR3 spans 8 residues, counting both ends. The germline V gene encodes CDR1 SQVTM and CDR2 ANQGSEA. CDR3 residues: CSTPGDSP.

For this clonotype: This may be a read error: a much more frequent sequence differs by one nucleotide. V is TRBV7-9 and J is TRBJ2-7; either TRBD1 or TRBD2 may supply D (5 bases each). CDR3 length equals 15 residues. Looked up from germline, CDR1 is SEHNR and CDR2 is FQNEAQ (reference sequence). The CDR3 DNA is TGTGCCAGCAGCCCCACACGGGGCAGGGCCCACGAGCGGTACTTC. As protein: CASSPTRGRAHERYF.

V gene TRBV6-1 combines with J gene TRBJ1-3; TRBD1 matches at 7 bases. J lost 8 bases, V lost 5 bases, and 9 bases had no gene match. CDR1 MNHNS and CDR2 SASEGT come from the germline V gene. This CDR3 spans 14 amino acids. The CDR3, as DNA: TGTGCCAGCAGTAAATCGGCAGGGGGTGACACCATATATTTT. This sequence encodes CASSKSAGGDTIYF.

CDR3 sequence: CASSYAGVVGGRDTQYF. CDR3 DNA sequence: TGTGCCAGCAGTTATGCGGGGGTAGTGGGAGGTCGAGATACGCAGTATTTT. The V call is TRBV27, the J call TRBJ2-3, with TRBD2 identical over 7 bases. Germline assignment: CDR1 MNHEY and CDR2 SMNVEV (reference sequence). The V and J ends lost 4 bases and 5 bases, in that order; junction bases with no gene match: 15. The CDR3 extends over 17 amino acids.

The chain employs TRBV30 and TRBJ2-1, with D tentatively TRBD1 or TRBD2 (5 bases each). Between the trimmed V and J ends, which lost 3 bases and 8 bases, there was a span of 8 bases. Germline V CDR1 and CDR2: GTSNPN, SVGIG (reference sequence). The CDR3 has 11 residues. The CDR3 nucleotides are TGTGCCTGGAGATTGGGGGATGAGCAGTTCTTC. Translated: CAWRLGDEQFF.

This clonotype came up a few times. The genes are TRBV20-1 and TRBJ1-5; no reliable D call. V lost 3 bases and J 3 bases, leaving 9 bases between the germline ends. CDR3 length: 13 residues. CDR1 and CDR2 from the germline V gene are DFQATT and SNEGSKA (reference sequence). CDR3 DNA: TGCAGTGCTAGGTCAGATCCCAATCAGCCCCAGCATTTT. Its translation: CSARSDPNQPQHF.

In this sample, this clonotype turned up many times. The gene calls are TRBV7-9 and TRBJ2-5, with 7 bases identical to TRBD1. Germline loops: CDR1 SEHNR, CDR2 FQNEAQ (reference sequence). This CDR3 has 13 residues. Losses at the gene ends were 5 bases for V and 3 bases for J; bases not matched to a gene: 3. The CDR3 DNA sequence: TGTGCCAGCAGCCCGACAGGGAAAGAGACCCAGTACTTC. Its protein is CASSPTGKETQYF.

About this clonotype itself: A much larger clone differs by one base, so this may be a read error. The chain combines TRBV6-1 with TRBJ2-7; D might be TRBD1 (6 bases). Germline lookup yields CDR1 MNHNS and CDR2 SASEGT. V lost 7 bases to trimming and J lost 4 bases, with 20 bases between them. The CDR3 sequence is 15 residues long. Here the CDR3 DNA reads TGTGCCAGCACCCTCCACACAGGGAAGGATTACGAGCAGTACTTC. Its protein product is CASTLHTGKDYEQYF.

This clonotype was observed a few times. V is TRBV6-5 and J is TRBJ1-1, with 8 positions matching TRBD1. The germline V gene has CDR1 MNHEY and CDR2 SVGAGI. This CDR3 comprises 15 residues. J was trimmed by 0 bases and V by 6 bases; bases with no gene match: 6. CDR3 loop: CASSLTGDMNTEAFF. The CDR3 region has the DNA TGTGCCAGCAGCCTGACAGGGGACATGAACACTGAAGCTTTCTTT.

J is TRBJ2-5 and V is TRBV9, with a tentative D call TRBD2 (6 bases). The CDR3 sequence is 17 residues long. V was shortened by 2 bases and J by 1 base, with 18 bases between the two germline ends. CDR1 and CDR2 from the germline V gene are SGDLS and YYNGEE. The CDR3 DNA follows: TGTGCCAGCAGCGTGGCGGGACTTCTAAGGGGCCAAGAGACCCAGTACTTC. Its protein product is CASSVAGLLRGQETQYF.

The chain links TRBV27 to TRBJ1-1; a weak D match, TRBD1 (6 bases). Per the germline V gene, CDR1 is MNHEY and CDR2 is SMNVEV (reference sequence). The CDR3 extends over 11 amino acids. The germline V and J ends were trimmed by 7 bases and 8 bases, with 11 bases remaining between them. The CDR3 reads CASMRGSEAFF. The DNA for the CDR3 is TGTGCCAGCATGAGGGGGTCGGAAGCTTTCTTT.

This clonotype was recorded many times. The V and J genes are TRBV20-1 and TRBJ2-7, with D perhaps given as TRBD1 or TRBD2 (6 bases each). Per the germline V gene, CDR1 is DFQATT and CDR2 is SNEGSKA (reference sequence). V gave up 5 bases and J gave up 0 bases, with 11 bases separating them. The CDR3 contains 13 residues. The CDR3 DNA reads as TGCAGTGCTCGGGGGCCCGTCTCCTACGAGCAGTACTTC. Translated, it gives CSARGPVSYEQYF.

This clonotype was counted at least ten times. The CDR3 spells CASSQDGTANTEAFF. Written as DNA, the CDR3 is TGCGCCAGCAGCCAAGACGGCACAGCGAACACTGAAGCTTTCTTT. The rearrangement uses TRBV4-3 and TRBJ1-1; D not resolved. Trimming stripped 0 bases from V and 1 base from J, with 9 bases between. The germline V gene encodes CDR1 LGHNA and CDR2 YSLEER. The CDR3 spans 15 residues.

This sequence joins TRBV27 and TRBJ1-1; D is unresolved. Germline lookup yields CDR1 MNHEY and CDR2 SMNVEV (reference sequence). V was pared by 5 bases and J by 3 bases, with 10 bases between. This CDR3 is built from 13 residues. CDR3 residues: CASSRSRDTEAFF. DNA for the CDR3: TGTGCCAGCAGTCGGAGCCGGGACACTGAAGCTTTCTTT.

As concerns this clonotype: At one boundary the junction diverges from the germline segment, which might be a read error. This chain joins TRBV3-1 and TRBJ2-3, with 13 positions matching TRBD2. Germline V lookup: CDR1 LGHDT, CDR2 YNNKEL (reference sequence). There are 17 residues in the CDR3. CDR3 DNA: TGTGCCAGCAGCCAAGAATCCGGGACTAGCGGGATAGATATGCAGTATTTT. Protein product: CASSQESGTSGIDMQYF.

Remarks on this clonotype: With a much larger clone just one base away, this may be a read error. V and J are TRBV20-1 and TRBJ2-3; tentatively, D is TRBD1 or TRBD2 (5 bases each). V lost 3 bases and J 9 bases, leaving 16 bases between the germline ends. This CDR3 has 13 residues. CDR1 and CDR2 (germline): DFQATT, SNEGSKA (reference sequence). The CDR3 sequence is CSASSLRGETQYF. The DNA of the CDR3 is TGCAGTGCTAGTTCGCTCAGAGGGGAAACGCAGTATTTT.